This TCR beta chain was captured in a study of cytomegalovirus exposure and HLA in healthy donors. Regarding the study as a whole: Near-uniform donor sequencing depth was presumed by presence/absence analyses. Cytomegalovirus status was reportedly diagnosed by the classifier with high sensitivity and specificity. Most CMV-associated TCR beta chains appeared HLA-restricted in a later analysis.

Concerning this clone itself: Its antigen is currently unknown.

This CDR3 region has 16 residues. Germline V gene sequence: CDR1 SNHLY, CDR2 FYNNEI. Losses at the gene ends were 3 bases for V and 2 bases for J; bases not matched to a gene: 8. 60 Vbeta and 13 Jbeta primers were used in PCR. Libraries were prepared by immunoSEQ multiplex PCR; TCRdb keeps only in-frame clonotypes and omits some of them. The data contain some 160,000 clones, roughly 80% of them seen just once; the ten biggest clones take up 3% to 3.5%. Source material: PBMCs. The chain uses TRBV2 and TRBJ2-7; 9 nucleotides agree with TRBD2. This TCR derives from a woman in her thirties or forties in good health and CMV-seronegative. The CDR3 bases are TGTGCCAGCAGTGACCCCGGAGCGGGGGGTGCCTACGAGCAGTACTTC. This encodes CASSDPGAGGAYEQYF.